The 32 T cell receptor beta chains given below trace back to one sample, sequenced in a study of tumor and adjacent non-tumor tissue in lung cancer. Three rounds of nested PCR, following a modified ARM-PCR protocol, produced the TCRbeta library. MiXCR, applied by TCRdb to the multiplex PCR reads, yields one record per CDR3 protein. Seen here are 77,000 or so distinct CDR3 sequences, around 76% observed once, and the top ten hold almost 40%. This sample's RNA came from whole unsorted tissue. More than 3 cm separated this lung sample from the edge of the tumor. Sequenced: distant non-tumor lung tissue. These receptors were collected from a man in his sixties or seventies with non-small cell lung cancer.

The chain is built from TRBV29-1 and TRBJ1-1; tentative D call: TRBD1 (5 bases). V lost 6 bases, J lost 1 base, and 18 bases lay in between. The length of the CDR3 is 15 residues. CDR1 and CDR2 (germline): SQVTM, ANQGSEA. CDR3 DNA sequence: TGCAGCGTGGACATCTTGCAGGCAGCGAACACTGAAGCTTTCTTT. Translated, it gives CSVDILQAANTEAFF.

This clonotype was observed many times. The V gene is TRBV4-1, the J gene TRBJ2-1; 9 bases agree with TRBD1. Germline assignment: CDR1 MGHRA and CDR2 YSYEKL. The V and J ends lost 2 bases and 2 bases, in that order; junction bases with no gene match: 16. The CDR3 runs to 20 residues. The DNA of the CDR3 is TGCGCCAGCAGCCAATTAATAGGGGGACCCGGGACAGGGACCTACAATGAGCAGTTCTTC. Amino acids: CASSQLIGGPGTGTYNEQFF.

This clonotype was seen a handful of times. A much larger clone lies a single base off, so this may be a read error. The rearrangement uses TRBV28 and TRBJ2-1; 12 bases are shared with TRBD2. Germline CDR1 is MDHEN and CDR2 is SYDVKM. The CDR3 is 17 residues long. This chain's CDR3 is CASSFSSGRALDNEHFF. The CDR3, as DNA: TGTGCCAGCAGTTTTTCTAGCGGGAGGGCCCTCGACAATGAGCACTTCTTC. The complete variable domain, with remaining parts taken from reference TRBV28 and TRBJ2-1, reads DVKVTQSSRYLVKRTGEKVFLECVQDMDHENMFWYRQDPGLGLRLIYFSYDVKMKEKGDIPEGYSVSREKKERFSLILESASTNQTSMYLCASSFSSGRALDNEHFFGPGTRLTVL.

This clonotype was counted only a few times. The V gene is TRBV7-8, the J gene TRBJ1-2; no clear D. The V gene's germline CDR1 is SGHVS and CDR2 FQNEAQ. The CDR3 sequence is 14 residues long. V lost 1 base to trimming and J lost 1 base, with 7 bases between them. CDR3 sequence (DNA): TGTGCCAGCAGCTTAGGCCACTATAACTATGGCTACACCTTC. This encodes CASSLGHYNYGYTF.

This clonotype has only one observation. A junction end diverges from the germline sequence, so it may reflect a read error. The rearrangement uses TRBV6-5 and TRBJ2-7, with 13 bases that match TRBD2. Germline V gives CDR1 MNHEY, CDR2 SVGAGI. This CDR3 contains 16 residues. Written as DNA, the CDR3 is TGTGCCAGCAGACCACGGACTAGCGGGAGAGTCTACGAGAAGTACTTC. Amino acids: CASRPRTSGRVYEKYF.

This clonotype came up many times. The chain recombines TRBV11-2 with TRBJ2-7, with 11 positions matching TRBD1. J was trimmed by 3 bases and V by 2 bases; bases with no gene match: 3. CDR1 SGHAT and CDR2 FQNNGV come from the germline V gene. CDR3 length equals 15 residues. As DNA, the CDR3 is TGTGCCAGCAGCTTATTGGACAGGGGGCTCTACGAGCAGTACTTC. Protein product: CASSLLDRGLYEQYF.

A word on this clonotype: A much larger clone differs by one base, so this may be a read error. The V gene is TRBV11-2, the J gene TRBJ1-1, with a possible D match to TRBD1 (6 bases). The CDR3 sequence is 15 residues long. Germline CDR1 and CDR2: SGHAT and FQNNGV. Trimming cost V 4 bases and J 7 bases, with 19 bases left between them. Written as DNA, the CDR3 is TGTGCCAGCAGCTCGGGGGGGGCGGGGTACAATGAAGCTTTCTTT. Translated, it gives CASSSGGAGYNEAFF.

The chain recombines TRBV7-8 with TRBJ2-7; 7 bases map to TRBD2. The junction had 6 bases not matched to a gene; V was cut back by 1 base and J by 0 bases. Germline V lookup: CDR1 SGHVS, CDR2 FQNEAQ. The CDR3 is 16 residues long. The DNA for the CDR3 is TGTGCCAGCAGCTTAGTACTAGCGACTAGCTCCTACGAGCAGTACTTC. This gives the protein CASSLVLATSSYEQYF.

This clonotype has a handful of counts. At one end the junction does not follow the germline gene, possibly because of a read error. The gene calls are TRBV11-2 and TRBJ2-2, with 7 bases that match TRBD1. Germline values: CDR1 SGHAT, CDR2 FQNNGV. This CDR3 contains 16 residues. CDR3 nucleotides: TGTCCCAGCAGCTTAGTGTGCACAGGGGTTGCCGGGGAGCTGCTTTTT. Residues: CPSSLVCTGVAGELLF.

The chain uses TRBV6-5 and TRBJ2-1; 9 bases are shared with TRBD1. The CDR3 loop spans 15 amino acids. Germline V gene data show CDR1 as MNHEY and CDR2 as SVGAGI. The CDR3 DNA follows: TGTGTCAGTGGGGGAAGGGACAGGGCCTACAATGAGCAGTTCTTC. Translating it yields CVSGGRDRAYNEQFF.

The V gene is TRBV5-1, the J gene TRBJ2-2; TRBD1 agrees at 10 bases. CDR3 length: 14 amino acids. Losses at the gene ends were 10 bases for V and 7 bases for J; bases not matched to a gene: 10. The germline CDR1 and CDR2 sequences are SGHRS and YFSETQ. CDR3 nucleotides: TGCGCCGGCGGGAGACAGGGGGCCATCGGGGAGCTGTTTTTT. Protein product: CAGGRQGAIGELFF.

The V and J genes are TRBV6-5 and TRBJ2-7, with 9 positions matching TRBD1. After removal of 5 bases from V and 9 bases from J, the junction contained 8 bases not matched to a gene. Germline CDR1 and CDR2: MNHEY and SVGAGI. This CDR3 is built from 13 residues. For the CDR3, the DNA is TGTGCCAGCAGTCGGGACAGGGTCCAAGGGCAGTACTTC. Translation: CASSRDRVQGQYF.

As regards this clonotype: The CDR3 ends on some other residue instead of the conserved phenylalanine or tryptophan, so this is likely a read error. The chain employs TRBV11-2 and TRBJ2-5; possibly TRBD2 for D (5 bases). The CDR3 spans 15 residues. Germline V CDR1 and CDR2: SGHAT, FQNNGV. Trimming removed 4 bases at V and 5 bases at J, with 17 bases between. The CDR3: CASSSTWTRRETQYL. The CDR3 bases are TGTGCCAGCAGCTCAACTTGGACCCGGAGGGAGACCCAGTACCTC.

With respect to this clonotype: A junction end diverges from the germline sequence, so it may reflect a read error. CDR3 in amino acids: CALYPGTRLSYEQYF. The CDR3 coding sequence is TGTGCCCTTTATCCCGGGACAAGGCTCTCCTACGAACAGTATTTC. The V and J genes are TRBV30 and TRBJ2-7, with D perhaps TRBD1 (6 bases). The V gene's germline CDR1 is GTSNPN and CDR2 SVGIG (reference sequence). The CDR3 contains 15 residues. The variable domain in full, completed from reference TRBV30 and TRBJ2-7, reads SQTIHQWPATLVQPVGSPLSLECTVEGTSNPNLYWYRQAAGRGLQLLFYSVGIGQISSEVPQNLSASRPQDRQFILSSKKLLLSDSGFYLCALYPGTRLSYEQYFGPGTRLTVT.

The table lists this clonotype with many counts. The chain couples TRBV30 to TRBJ1-4; 11 bases align to TRBD1. Germline V gene sequence: CDR1 GTSNPN, CDR2 SVGIG (reference sequence). The trim removed 5 bases at V and 7 bases at J, leaving 9 bases unmatched. The CDR3 is 15 amino acids. In DNA form, the CDR3 reads TGTGCCTGGGCCGGACAGGGGGCGCAGGGTGAAAAACTGTTTTTT. It specifies CAWAGQGAQGEKLFF.

This clonotype was seen a single time. A much larger clone lies a single base off, so this may be a read error. The rearrangement uses TRBV30 and TRBJ2-6; 7 bases map to TRBD1. In germline, CDR1 is GTSNPN, CDR2 SVGIG (reference sequence). The junction had 10 bases not matched to a gene; V was cut back by 4 bases and J by 1 base. The CDR3 length is 17 residues. CDR3 sequence (DNA): TGTGCCTGGAAAAAGGGGGCGAGTTCTTCTGGGGCCAACGTCCTGACTTTC. The encoded protein is CAWKKGASSSGANVLTF.

Comment on this clonotype: A much larger clone differs by one base, so this may be a read error. The CDR3 spells CASSAAGPTDTQYF. CDR3 DNA sequence: TGCGCCAGCAGTGCGGCGGGGCCCACAGATACGCAGTATTTT. The V and J genes are TRBV10-1 and TRBJ2-3; TRBD2 might be the D (6 bases). There are 14 residues in the CDR3. V was pared by 4 bases and J by 2 bases, with 10 bases between. CDR1 WNHNN and CDR2 SYGVQD come from the germline V gene (reference sequence).

To note about this clonotype: At one boundary the junction diverges from the germline segment, which might be a read error. J is TRBJ1-3 and V is TRBV6-5; D ambiguous. The CDR3 covers 16 residues. Germline CDR1 is MNHEY and CDR2 is SVGAGI. DNA of the CDR3: TGTGCCGGCAGCTACTCGTTCGAGAGATCTGGAAACACCATATATTTT. Translation: CAGSYSFERSGNTIYF.

The sample holds many counts of this clonotype. The chain couples TRBV6-6 to TRBJ1-5; tentative D call: TRBD1 (6 bases). V lost 7 bases and J lost 4, with 23 bases in between. Per the germline V gene, CDR1 is MNHNY and CDR2 is SVGAGI (reference sequence). This CDR3 is built from 17 residues. CDR3: CASIPGSPGALNQPQHF. CDR3 nucleotides: TGTGCCAGCATCCCCGGGAGTCCAGGGGCCTTGAATCAGCCCCAGCATTTT.

As regards this clonotype: A much more abundant neighbour one base away suggests this may be a read error. The CDR3 DNA is TGTGCCAGCAGCTTGGGGAACAATCAGCCCCAGCATTTT. As protein: CASSLGNNQPQHF. The chain employs TRBV5-5 and TRBJ1-5; D is unresolved. The V gene lost 0 bases and the J gene lost 3 bases, with 4 bases spanning the gap. The CDR3 covers 13 residues. The germline gives CDR1 SGHKS, CDR2 YYEKEE (reference sequence).

This clonotype was seen only once. The chain joins TRBV7-6 to TRBJ2-1; D unclear. CDR1 and CDR2 (germline): SGHVS, FNYEAQ. This CDR3 has 14 amino acids. V was trimmed by 4 bases and J by 4 bases, leaving 11 bases between them. The chain's CDR3 is CASSSPTLYNEQFF. Written as DNA, the CDR3 is TGTGCCAGCAGCTCTCCCACCCTGTACAATGAGCAGTTCTTC. Complete variable domain (other parts from reference TRBV7-6 and TRBJ2-1): GAGVSQSPRYKVTKRGQDVALRCDPISGHVSLYWYRQALGQGPEFLTYFNYEAQQDKSGLPNDRFSAERPEGSISTLTIQRTEQRDSAMYRCASSSPTLYNEQFFGPGTRLTVL.

About this clonotype: The junction does not match germline at one end; this may be a read error. The chain is built from TRBV6-5 and TRBJ2-3, with D possibly TRBD2 on 5 matching bases. Germline V CDR1 and CDR2: MNHEY, SVGAGI. The CDR3 runs to 15 residues. DNA of the CDR3: TGTGCCAGTAGTTCCTTAACACTAGGGATAGATACGCAGTATTTT. It specifies CASSSLTLGIDTQYF.

A word on this clonotype: One junction end does not reproduce the germline sequence, and a read error may be involved. V is TRBV5-6 and J is TRBJ1-1; TRBD1 is a possible D gene (6 bases). This CDR3 is built from 16 residues. The germline CDR1 and CDR2 sequences are SGHDT and YYEEEE. The CDR3 loop reads CTSTLVYRGGDAEAIF. As DNA, the CDR3 is TGTACCAGCACCCTGGTGTATAGGGGGGGGGACGCTGAAGCTATCTTT.

The V gene is TRBV11-2, the J gene TRBJ2-7; D unresolved. Trimming stripped 5 bases from V and 3 bases from J, with 14 bases between. In germline, CDR1 is SGHAT, CDR2 FQNNGV. The CDR3 is made up of 14 amino acids. The CDR3: CASSGKSISYEQYF. The CDR3 region has the DNA TGTGCCAGCAGCGGGAAAAGCATAAGCTACGAGCAGTACTTC. The full variable domain, its missing parts supplied by reference TRBV11-2 and TRBJ2-7, is EAGVAQSPRYKIIEKRQSVAFWCNPISGHATLYWYQQILGQGPKLLIQFQNNGVVDDSQLPKDRFSAERLKGVDSTLKIQPAKLEDSAVYLCASSGKSISYEQYFGPGTRLTVT.

Notes on this clonotype: Germline is not matched at one junction end, which may reflect a read error. The chain has TRBV6-1 and TRBJ1-2; D not certain. This CDR3 comprises 14 residues. Germline-derived CDR1 and CDR2 are MNHNS and SASEGT. The CDR3 sequence: CAISEVISNYGYTF. CDR3 coding DNA: TGTGCCATCAGTGAAGTAATATCTAACTATGGCTACACCTTC.

This clonotype was seen a single time. The chain joins TRBV6-6 to TRBJ1-1; 9 bases line up with TRBD1. CDR1 and CDR2 from the germline V gene are MNHNY and SVGAGI (reference sequence). This CDR3 has 16 residues. With 10 bases clipped from V and 5 bases from J, the junction kept 17 bases outside the gene matches. The CDR3 bases are TGTGCCAACTGTTACTCACCGGGACAGGGAGATACTGAAGCTTTCTTT. Its translation is CANCYSPGQGDTEAFF.

For this clonotype: The junction differs from germline at one of its ends, possibly a read error. The V and J genes are TRBV11-3 and TRBJ1-1; D gene uncertain. The CDR3 has 16 residues. Germline lookup yields CDR1 SGHNT and CDR2 YENEEA. CDR3: CSSSFRNITLNTEDFF. As DNA, the CDR3 is TGTTCCAGCAGCTTCCGGAACATAACCCTGAACACTGAAGATTTTTTT.

This rearrangement joins TRBV5-1 to TRBJ2-5; D gene uncertain. The CDR3 is made up of 17 amino acids. Trimming cost V 4 bases and J 3 bases, with 22 bases left between them. Germline V gene data show CDR1 as SGHRS and CDR2 as YFSETQ. Here the CDR3 DNA reads TGCGCCAGCAGCCTTGGGTCCGCACCGGACCACGAAGAGACCCAGTACTTC. This translates into CASSLGSAPDHEETQYF.

The CDR3 DNA is TGCGCCAGCAGCCAACTTACAAGAGGGAGAGTTAACAATGAGCAGTTCTTC. It codes for CASSQLTRGRVNNEQFF. The chain joins TRBV4-1 to TRBJ2-1; a possible D gene is TRBD2 (5 bases). The CDR3 is 17 residues long. V was shortened by 2 bases and J by 5 bases, with 19 bases between the two germline ends. The germline gives CDR1 MGHRA, CDR2 YSYEKL.

As concerns this clonotype: A much larger clone is a single base away; this may be a read error. V gene TRBV28 combines with J gene TRBJ1-5; D is perhaps TRBD1 (6 bases). The CDR3 sequence is 14 residues long. Germline loops: CDR1 MDHEN, CDR2 SYDVKM. The CDR3 sequence is CLVGGGYSNQSQHF. CDR3 nucleotides: TGCCTGGTTGGGGGGGGCTATAGCAATCAGTCCCAGCATTTT.

This clonotype was observed a single time. At one end the junction does not follow the germline gene, possibly because of a read error. This chain connects TRBV12-3 or TRBV12-4 to TRBJ1-1; D gene uncertain. This CDR3 is 13 amino acids long. The CDR3 sequence is CASSLTFVTEALF. The CDR3 nucleotides read TGTGCCAGCAGTCTGACATTCGTCACTGAAGCTTTGTTT.

About this clonotype itself: A clone one base away is much larger, so this may be a read error. The J gene is TRBJ1-5, the V gene TRBV20-1; D not certain. V dropped 6 bases and J dropped 1 base, with 25 bases sitting between them. This CDR3 region has 18 residues. Germline V gene lookup returns CDR1 DFQATT and CDR2 SNEGSKA (reference sequence). CDR3 region: CSAPYAPDMVGSNQPQHF. CDR3 nucleotides: TGCAGTGCCCCTTACGCACCCGACATGGTAGGCAGCAATCAGCCCCAGCATTTT.